The 10 T cell receptor beta chains presented below share a single source sample, sequenced in a study of blood T cells in healthy people across ages. Primers used in a second PCR of about 6 to 12 cycles were a sample-barcoded 5' primer and a J-beta primer mix. A single record per CDR3 protein comes from TCRdb applying MiXCR to the 5' RACE reads. Here the sample spans about 800,000 distinct CDR3 sequences, less than 60% being singletons. Sequenced input: blood. The receptors originated from a man older than 75 in good health.

This clonotype has just a few counts. A much larger clone lies one base from this, so it may be a read error. The chain links TRBV7-2 to TRBJ2-5, with D unclear. The J call is uncertain, as TRBJ2-1 better fits the DNA end. This CDR3 has 16 amino acids. Germline V gene sequence: CDR1 SGHTA, CDR2 FQGNSA. CDR3 DNA sequence: TGTGCCAGCAGCTTAGCAAGTGGGTATGGCCAAGAGACCCAGTTCTTC. This sequence encodes CASSLASGYGQETQFF.

This clonotype was recorded a few times. The gene calls are TRBV7-2 and TRBJ1-6; D not resolved. V was trimmed by 1 base and J by 10 bases, leaving 8 bases between them. This CDR3 has 13 residues. CDR1 and CDR2 from the germline V gene are SGHTA and FQGNSA. The CDR3 spells CASSLEIVSPLHF. In DNA, the CDR3 is TGTGCCAGCAGCTTAGAGATCGTCTCACCCCTCCACTTT.

In this sample, this clonotype turned up a few times. The rearrangement uses TRBV5-1 and TRBJ2-7; either TRBD1 or TRBD2 may fit D (6 bases each). The CDR3 runs to 14 residues. Germline CDR1 is SGHRS and CDR2 is YFSETQ. The V end was cut by 4 bases, the J end by 9 bases, with 20 bases between. The CDR3 sequence: CASSQDRLEGGQYF. Written as DNA, the CDR3 is TGCGCCAGCAGCCAAGACAGGCTCGAGGGGGGGCAGTACTTC.

A word on this clonotype: A read error may produce the germline difference seen at one junction end. The V and J genes are TRBV5-1 and TRBJ2-3, with D tentatively TRBD2 (6 bases). CDR1 is SGHRS and CDR2 is YFSETQ in the germline V gene. This CDR3 spans 15 amino acids. In DNA, the CDR3 is TGCGCCAGCAGCTCGGGACTCGATTACACAGATACACAGTATTTT. Translation gives CASSSGLDYTDTQYF.

The gene calls are TRBV29-1 and TRBJ2-5; D perhaps matches TRBD1 (5 bases). With 4 bases removed from V and 3 bases from J, the gap between germline ends came to 9 bases. Germline V CDR1 and CDR2: SQVTM, ANQGSEA. CDR3 size: 12 residues. CDR3 loop: CSVAQVEETQYF. As DNA, the CDR3 is TGCAGCGTTGCACAGGTAGAAGAGACCCAGTACTTC. The full variable domain, in which reference TRBV29-1 and TRBJ2-5 provide the parts outside the CDR3, is SAVISQKPSRDICQRGTSLTIQCQVDSQVTMMFWYRQQPGQSLTLIATANQGSEATYESGFVIDKFPISRPNLTFSTLTVSNMSPEDSSIYLCSVAQVEETQYFGPGTRLLVL.

The V gene is TRBV7-8, the J gene TRBJ2-3, with D possibly being TRBD2 (6 bases). Germline CDR1 SGHVS, CDR2 FQNEAQ. V was shortened by 2 bases and J by 1 base, with 13 bases between the two germline ends. The CDR3 runs 16 residues. DNA of the CDR3: TGTGCCAGCAGCTTAAGGACGGGAGCGGGCACAGATACGCAGTATTTT. Translation: CASSLRTGAGTDTQYF. The variable domain in full, completed from reference TRBV7-8 and TRBJ2-3, reads GAGVSQSPRYKVAKRGQDVALRCDPISGHVSLFWYQQALGQGPEFLTYFQNEAQLDKSGLPSDRFFAERPEGSVSTLKIQRTQQEDSAVYLCASSLRTGAGTDTQYFGPGTRLTVL.

This chain connects TRBV27 to TRBJ2-7; 8 nucleotides align to TRBD1. CDR3 length equals 17 residues. Trimming took 5 bases from V and 0 from J; bases not matched to a gene: 12. CDR1 MNHEY and CDR2 SMNVEV come from the germline V gene (reference sequence). The CDR3 region has the DNA TGTGCCAGCAGTCGCCTCTCGACAGGGGCCAACTCCTACGAGCAGTACTTC. Translated, it gives CASSRLSTGANSYEQYF.

The chain combines TRBV5-1 with TRBJ2-5; a weak D match, TRBD1 (5 bases). This CDR3 has 15 residues. V gave up 3 bases and J gave up 5 bases, with 17 bases separating them. In germline, CDR1 is SGHRS, CDR2 YFSETQ. For the CDR3, the DNA is TGCGCCAGCAGCTCAGGTACAGGTCTCGGGGAGACCCAGTACTTC. It translates to CASSSGTGLGETQYF. Combining the CDR3 with reference TRBV5-1 and TRBJ2-5 gives the whole variable domain KAGVTQTPRYLIKTRGQQVTLSCSPISGHRSVSWYQQTPGQGLQFLFEYFSETQRNKGNFPGRFSGRQFSNSRSEMNVSTLELGDSALYLCASSSGTGLGETQYFGPGTRLLVL.

The chain employs TRBV27 and TRBJ2-7, with 11 bases fitting TRBD2. The J segment lost 6 bases and the V segment lost 5 bases, leaving 6 bases of the junction unmatched. This CDR3 is 14 amino acids long. The V gene's germline CDR1 is MNHEY and CDR2 SMNVEV (reference sequence). CDR3 in DNA: TGTGCCAGCAGTCTACTAGCGGGAGTCGCCGAGCAGTACTTC. It translates to CASSLLAGVAEQYF.

This clonotype has a handful of counts. The chain combines TRBV5-1 with TRBJ1-2, with D possibly matching TRBD1 (6 bases). This CDR3 spans 15 amino acids. Germline CDR1 is SGHRS and CDR2 is YFSETQ. Trimming took off 1 base at V and 1 base at J, with 11 bases between the two ends. CDR3 DNA sequence: TGCGCCAGCAGCTTGTCACAGGGCCTTAACTATGGCTACACCTTC. Its translation: CASSLSQGLNYGYTF.